A single sample gave rise to the 29 T cell receptor beta chains below, sequenced in a study of T-cell reconstitution after alpha-beta-depleted transplantation in children. Unique molecular identifiers were built into the TCRbeta library. TCRdb itself ran the PCR reads through MiXCR, one entry per CDR3 protein. Of around 800,000 distinct CDR3 sequences listed, roughly 16% were seen once; the top ten hold just under 5%. The sample here was PBMCs, mostly from graft donor cells, taken 360 days after TCRalphabeta/CD19-depleted stem cell transplant. Receptor source: a male patient younger than 18 who had a stem cell transplant for acute lymphoblastic leukemia, so the T cells may come from the graft donor.

About this clonotype: A read error may produce the germline difference seen at one junction end. CDR3 bases: TGTGCCAGCCTGCGGGCCATGAACACTGAAGCTTTTTTT. It encodes CASLRAMNTEAFF. The J gene is TRBJ1-1, the V gene TRBV12-3 or TRBV12-4, with D hard to call. The CDR3 is made up of 13 amino acids.

This clonotype was seen more than once but under ten times. This rearrangement joins TRBV12-3 or TRBV12-4 to TRBJ2-6; weak D call: TRBD2 (5 bases). CDR3 length equals 15 residues. The V gene lost 6 bases and the J gene lost 2 bases, with 11 bases spanning the gap. CDR3 bases: TGTGCCAGCAGCGCCGGGGTAGCTGGGGCCAACGTCCTGACTTTC. Its translation is CASSAGVAGANVLTF.

This clonotype was observed a few times. The chain combines TRBV24-1 with TRBJ2-1; D remains ambiguous. Germline lookup yields CDR1 KGHDR and CDR2 SFDVKD. The CDR3 runs 15 residues. V lost 5 bases, J lost 6 bases, and 16 bases lay in between. This CDR3 reads CATSGASLGFNEQFF. DNA for the CDR3: TGTGCCACCAGTGGGGCTAGTTTAGGGTTCAATGAGCAGTTCTTC.

This clonotype was seen many times. The chain recombines TRBV5-5 with TRBJ1-5, with a possible D match to TRBD1 (5 bases). The germline V gene encodes CDR1 SGHKS and CDR2 YYEKEE (reference sequence). The length of the CDR3 is 17 residues. Trimming took 1 base from V and 6 from J, leaving 20 bases between them. CDR3 amino acids: CASSLSPLLGGRQPQHF. Written as DNA, the CDR3 is TGTGCCAGCAGCTTGTCTCCCCTCCTCGGGGGTCGTCAGCCCCAGCATTTT.

The V gene is TRBV10-1, the J gene TRBJ2-1, with D perhaps TRBD2 (5 bases). Trimming shortened V by 7 bases and J by 10 bases, and 17 bases separated the two germline ends. This CDR3 contains 13 residues. In germline, CDR1 is WNHNN, CDR2 SYGVQD (reference sequence). The CDR3 coding sequence is TGCGCCAGCACCCCTCATATCGGGAACGAGCAGTTCTTC. It yields the protein CASTPHIGNEQFF.

This clonotype was observed a few times. V usage is TRBV29-1 and J usage is TRBJ2-7; D is unresolved. CDR3 length: 12 residues. Germline assignment: CDR1 SQVTM and CDR2 ANQGSEA. Trimming removed 0 bases at V and 1 base at J, with 4 bases between. The CDR3 coding sequence is TGCAGCGTTGAAGACGCGTCCTACGAGCAGTACTTC. It yields the protein CSVEDASYEQYF.

This clonotype was seen a handful of times. The chain carries TRBV12-3 or TRBV12-4 and TRBJ1-1; D call uncertain. CDR3 length: 15 amino acids. With 3 bases removed from V and 2 bases from J, the gap between germline ends came to 13 bases. Written as DNA, the CDR3 is TGTGCCAGCAGTTTTGTTAGAAACCTTAACACTGAAGCTTTCTTT. Translating it yields CASSFVRNLNTEAFF.

This chain connects TRBV6-1 to TRBJ2-7; 9 bases are shared with TRBD2. Trimming at V came to 6 bases and at J to 2 bases, leaving 11 bases not matched to a gene. The CDR3 loop spans 16 amino acids. Germline V gene lookup returns CDR1 MNHNS and CDR2 SASEGT. CDR3 protein: CASRGPSTSGTYEQYF. CDR3 DNA sequence: TGTGCCAGCAGGGGCCCTTCGACTAGCGGTACCTACGAGCAGTACTTC.

This clonotype was detected a few times. This sequence joins TRBV5-1 and TRBJ1-4, with 8 bases aligning to TRBD1. Germline V lookup: CDR1 SGHRS, CDR2 YFSETQ. The CDR3 totals 18 residues. The V segment lost 4 bases and the J segment 0 bases; nucleotides outside the gene matches: 11. This chain's CDR3 is CASSKGQGGIATNEKLFF. The CDR3 DNA is TGCGCCAGCAGCAAAGGACAGGGTGGGATTGCAACTAATGAAAAACTGTTTTTT.

This clonotype has just a few counts. The chain joins TRBV4-1 to TRBJ2-2, with 7 bases identical to TRBD2. CDR3 length: 16 residues. Germline lookup yields CDR1 MGHRA and CDR2 YSYEKL. V was pared by 3 bases and J by 5 bases, with 9 bases of the junction left unmatched. The CDR3 DNA reads TGCGCCAGCAGCCAGACGAGACTAGCTGGAACCGGGGAGCTGTTTTTT. This codes for CASSQTRLAGTGELFF.

CDR3 DNA sequence: TGCAGTGCTAGACCACCCTACGAGCAGTACTTC. Its protein is CSARPPYEQYF. The chain links TRBV20-1 to TRBJ2-7; D gene uncertain. This CDR3 is built from 11 residues. Germline V lookup: CDR1 DFQATT, CDR2 SNEGSKA (reference sequence). V was shortened by 2 bases and J by 2 bases, with 4 bases between the two germline ends.

This clonotype was counted between two and nine times. The V and J genes are TRBV7-2 and TRBJ1-2; a weak D match, TRBD1 (5 bases). V was cut by 3 bases and J by 9 bases, with 17 bases left in between. Germline V gives CDR1 SGHTA, CDR2 FQGNSA. The CDR3 loop spans 14 amino acids. The CDR3, as DNA: TGTGCCAGCAGCTTTGGGGCGTTGGGAGGTAGCTACACCTTC. Translating gives CASSFGALGGSYTF.

V usage is TRBV5-1 and J usage is TRBJ1-2; unclear D gene. Trimming pared 0 bases from V and 4 bases from J, leaving 10 bases between. Germline CDR1 reads SGHRS; CDR2 reads YFSETQ. This CDR3 region has 14 residues. CDR3 DNA: TGCGCCAGCAGCTTGGGACACTATCCCTATGGCTACACCTTC. Protein: CASSLGHYPYGYTF.

The chain is built from TRBV7-2 and TRBJ1-1; TRBD1 matches 11 bases. The V segment lost 3 bases and the J segment 10 bases; nucleotides outside the gene matches: 10. This CDR3 is built from 15 residues. The germline gives CDR1 SGHTA, CDR2 FQGNSA. This CDR3 reads CASSLNPGTGGGAFF. In DNA form, the CDR3 reads TGTGCCAGCAGCTTGAATCCCGGGACAGGGGGAGGAGCTTTCTTT.

The sample holds a few counts of this clonotype. The V gene is TRBV5-1, the J gene TRBJ2-3, with D hard to call. Trimming removed 3 bases from V and 4 bases from J, with 12 bases in between. From germline, CDR1 is SGHRS and CDR2 YFSETQ. The CDR3 is 14 residues long. DNA of the CDR3: TGCGCCAGCAGCTACCGGGCTACTCCAGATACGCAGTATTTT. Its protein is CASSYRATPDTQYF.

There are many counts of this clonotype. V is TRBV12-3 or TRBV12-4 and J is TRBJ2-2, with 9 bases identical to TRBD1. This CDR3 has 15 residues. V shed 5 bases and J 2 bases; nucleotides not matched to a gene: 3. The CDR3 spells CASSRDRVNTGELFF. The CDR3 region has the DNA TGTGCCAGCAGTCGGGACAGGGTCAACACCGGGGAGCTGTTTTTT.

V gene TRBV20-1 combines with J gene TRBJ2-2; perhaps D is TRBD1 or TRBD2 (7 bases each). The V end lost 1 base, the J end lost 1 base, and 19 bases lay between the germline ends. This CDR3 has 18 amino acids. CDR1 DFQATT and CDR2 SNEGSKA come from the germline V gene (reference sequence). CDR3 in amino acids: CSARALPGGGMNTGELFF. CDR3 DNA: TGCAGTGCTAGAGCCCTCCCAGGGGGGGGGATGAACACCGGGGAGCTGTTTTTT.

The rearrangement links TRBV18 to TRBJ2-3; D is undetermined. V was trimmed by 3 bases and J by 3 bases, leaving 7 bases between them. Germline assignment: CDR1 KGHSH and CDR2 LQKENI. This CDR3 has 13 residues. CDR3 residues: CASSPVETDTQYF. The CDR3 nucleotides read TGTGCCAGCTCACCGGTGGAGACAGATACGCAGTATTTT.

This clonotype was seen many times. The gene calls are TRBV27 and TRBJ2-7; possibly TRBD1 or TRBD2 for D (5 bases each). With 5 bases removed from V and 3 bases from J, the gap between germline ends came to 11 bases. Germline CDR1 reads MNHEY; CDR2 reads SMNVEV (reference sequence). The CDR3 consists of 13 residues. CDR3 region: CASSQGRNYEQYF. The DNA for the CDR3 is TGTGCCAGCAGTCAGGGACGTAACTACGAGCAGTACTTC.

This clonotype was found a few times. The chain has TRBV29-1 and TRBJ2-2; 13 nucleotides match TRBD2. CDR1 is SQVTM and CDR2 is ANQGSEA in the germline V gene. There are 17 residues in the CDR3. V lost 5 bases and J lost 4; bases outside the gene matches: 10. DNA of the CDR3: TGCAGCGTTACCGGGACTAGCGGGAAATTAGCCACCGGGGAGCTGTTTTTT. Amino acids: CSVTGTSGKLATGELFF.

This clonotype came up a few times. Written as DNA, the CDR3 is TGTGCCAGCAGCCCTGGACAGGGGGCTTATATGGTGGAGACCCAGTACTTC. Encoded protein: CASSPGQGAYMVETQYF. V and J are TRBV6-1 and TRBJ2-5; 11 bases agree with TRBD1. The CDR3 extends over 17 amino acids. Trimming removed 6 bases from V and 5 bases from J; junction bases left unmatched: 14. CDR1 and CDR2 (germline): MNHNS, SASEGT.

This clonotype has just one count. This chain joins TRBV13 and TRBJ2-1, with D unresolved. V was shortened by 5 bases and J by 6 bases, with 8 bases between the two germline ends. The length of the CDR3 is 12 residues. Per the germline V gene, CDR1 is PRHDT and CDR2 is FYEKMQ (reference sequence). CDR3 amino acids: CASSPLFNEQFF. The CDR3 bases are TGTGCCAGCAGCCCCCTTTTCAATGAGCAGTTCTTC.

In this sample, this clonotype turned up a few times. The chain couples TRBV9 to TRBJ2-3, with 8 bases fitting TRBD2. This CDR3 has 16 amino acids. V lost 0 bases, J lost 3 bases, and 6 bases stayed unmatched. Germline V gives CDR1 SGDLS, CDR2 YYNGEE. The CDR3 DNA reads as TGTGCCAGCAGCGTAGGAGGCGGGAGGTCTACAGATACGCAGTATTTT. It translates to CASSVGGGRSTDTQYF.

This clonotype has just a few counts. The gene calls are TRBV2 and TRBJ2-1; D may match TRBD1 or TRBD2 (6 bases each). Germline-derived CDR1 and CDR2 are SNHLY and FYNNEI. V lost 0 bases, J lost 6 bases, and 12 bases lay in between. This CDR3 has 15 amino acids. CDR3 sequence reads: CASSEAGGGGNEQFF. CDR3 coding DNA: TGTGCCAGCAGTGAAGCCGGGGGCGGTGGCAATGAGCAGTTCTTC.

This clonotype has a handful of counts. An end of the junction differs from the germline gene, which may be a read error. J is TRBJ2-7 and V is TRBV12-3 or TRBV12-4; 7 positions match TRBD1. The CDR3 is made up of 13 amino acids. The CDR3: CASRFQGAYEQYF. The CDR3 nucleotides read TGTGCCAGCCGTTTTCAGGGGGCCTACGAGCAGTACTTC.

The rearrangement uses TRBV7-8 and TRBJ1-5; TRBD1 agrees at 8 bases. The CDR3 runs to 17 residues. Per germline, CDR1 SGHVS and CDR2 FQNEAQ. V lost 0 bases to trimming and J lost 6 bases; unmatched junction nucleotides: 10. The CDR3 sequence is CASSLARNRGKGQPQHF. In DNA form, the CDR3 reads TGTGCCAGCAGCTTAGCGCGTAACAGGGGGAAGGGTCAGCCCCAGCATTTT.

This clonotype was observed a handful of times. The V gene is TRBV2, the J gene TRBJ2-7; D gene ambiguous. The CDR3 is made up of 14 amino acids. Trimming pared 8 bases from V and 4 bases from J, leaving 18 bases between. CDR1 and CDR2 from the germline V gene are SNHLY and FYNNEI. CDR3 loop: CASDATSPRYEQYF. CDR3 nucleotides: TGTGCCAGCGACGCGACCTCTCCTAGGTACGAGCAGTACTTC.

This clonotype was counted ten times or more. The chain is built from TRBV5-4 and TRBJ2-7; no definite D call. Germline lookup yields CDR1 SGHNT and CDR2 YYREEE (reference sequence). Trimming removed 4 bases at V and 4 bases at J, with 12 bases between. This CDR3 region has 13 residues. CDR3 in amino acids: CASSHPQTYEQYF. The CDR3 DNA sequence: TGTGCCAGCAGCCACCCTCAAACTTACGAGCAGTACTTC.

The J gene is TRBJ2-7, the V gene TRBV30, with D tentatively TRBD1 (5 bases). CDR1 is GTSNPN and CDR2 is SVGIG in the germline V gene (reference sequence). Trimming removed 6 bases at V and 4 bases at J, with 13 bases between. CDR3 length: 12 amino acids. CDR3 DNA: TGTGCCTGTTTAGGGGCAAAGTACGAGCAGTACTTC. Translation: CACLGAKYEQYF.